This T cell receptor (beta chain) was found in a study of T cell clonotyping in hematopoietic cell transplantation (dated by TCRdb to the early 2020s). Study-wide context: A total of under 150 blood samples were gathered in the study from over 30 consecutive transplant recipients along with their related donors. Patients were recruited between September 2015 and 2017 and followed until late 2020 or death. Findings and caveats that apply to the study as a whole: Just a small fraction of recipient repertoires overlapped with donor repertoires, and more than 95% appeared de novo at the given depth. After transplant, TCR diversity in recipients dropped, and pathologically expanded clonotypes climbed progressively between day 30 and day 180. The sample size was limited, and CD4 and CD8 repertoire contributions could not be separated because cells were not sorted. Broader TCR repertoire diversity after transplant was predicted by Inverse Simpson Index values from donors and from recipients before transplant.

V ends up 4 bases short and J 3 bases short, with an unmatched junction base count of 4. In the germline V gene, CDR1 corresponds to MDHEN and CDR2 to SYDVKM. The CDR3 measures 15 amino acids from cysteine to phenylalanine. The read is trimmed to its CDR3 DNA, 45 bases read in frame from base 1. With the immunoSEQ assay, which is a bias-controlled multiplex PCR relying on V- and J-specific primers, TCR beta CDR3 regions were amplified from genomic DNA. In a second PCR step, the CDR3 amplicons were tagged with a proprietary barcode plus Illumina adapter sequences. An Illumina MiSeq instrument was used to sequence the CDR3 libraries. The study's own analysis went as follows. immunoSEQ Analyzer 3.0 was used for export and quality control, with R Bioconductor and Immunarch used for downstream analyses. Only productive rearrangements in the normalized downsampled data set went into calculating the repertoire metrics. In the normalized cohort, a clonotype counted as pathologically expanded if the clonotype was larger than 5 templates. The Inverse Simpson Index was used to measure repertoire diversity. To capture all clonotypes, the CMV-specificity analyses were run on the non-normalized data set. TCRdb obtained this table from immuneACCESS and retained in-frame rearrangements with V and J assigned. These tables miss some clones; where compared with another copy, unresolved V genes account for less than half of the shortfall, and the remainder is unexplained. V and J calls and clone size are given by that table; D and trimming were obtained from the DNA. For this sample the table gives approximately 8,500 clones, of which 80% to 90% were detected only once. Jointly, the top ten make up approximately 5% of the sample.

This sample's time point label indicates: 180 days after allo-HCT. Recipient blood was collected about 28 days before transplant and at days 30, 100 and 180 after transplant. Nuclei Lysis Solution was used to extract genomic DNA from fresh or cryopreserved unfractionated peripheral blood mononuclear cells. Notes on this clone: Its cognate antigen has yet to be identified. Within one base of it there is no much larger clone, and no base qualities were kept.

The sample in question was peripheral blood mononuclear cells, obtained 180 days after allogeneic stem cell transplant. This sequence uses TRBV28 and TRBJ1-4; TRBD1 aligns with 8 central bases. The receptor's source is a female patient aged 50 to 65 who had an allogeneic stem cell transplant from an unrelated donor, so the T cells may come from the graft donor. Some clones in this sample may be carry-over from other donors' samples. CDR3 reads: CASSYEQGANEKLFF. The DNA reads TGTGCCAGCAGTTACGAACAGGGGGCTAATGAAAAACTGTTTTTT.